This T cell receptor beta chain derives from a study of T cell responses to AZD1222 COVID-19 vaccine. General study points: Seropositive AZD1222 recipients at baseline numbered only five or six. Along spike, vaccine-associated CD4 TCRs were found throughout, with dominance at 160-218 and 743-854. Samples come after the peak T cell response, not at day 14. Among spike-specific TCRs, nearly half reportedly target unmutated variant regions.

Sequenced by immunoSEQ multiplex PCR; TCRdb stores in-frame clones only, minus some. The sample has 140,000 or so clones, 91% seen once. The CDR3 loop spans 13 amino acids. Trimming stripped 2 bases from V and 4 bases from J, with 8 bases between. Comments on this clone: The antigen remains unidentified.

The source of this sequence is an adult who received the MenACWY meningococcal vaccine as a control. Source: peripheral blood, taken 28 days after the second dose of the MenACWY control vaccine. The V gene is TRBV12-3 or TRBV12-4, the J gene TRBJ1-2, with a possible D match to TRBD1 (5 bases). This CDR3 is CASSLQGSYGYTF. In nucleotides, the CDR3 is TGTGCCAGCAGTTTACAGGGTTCCTATGGCTACACCTTC.